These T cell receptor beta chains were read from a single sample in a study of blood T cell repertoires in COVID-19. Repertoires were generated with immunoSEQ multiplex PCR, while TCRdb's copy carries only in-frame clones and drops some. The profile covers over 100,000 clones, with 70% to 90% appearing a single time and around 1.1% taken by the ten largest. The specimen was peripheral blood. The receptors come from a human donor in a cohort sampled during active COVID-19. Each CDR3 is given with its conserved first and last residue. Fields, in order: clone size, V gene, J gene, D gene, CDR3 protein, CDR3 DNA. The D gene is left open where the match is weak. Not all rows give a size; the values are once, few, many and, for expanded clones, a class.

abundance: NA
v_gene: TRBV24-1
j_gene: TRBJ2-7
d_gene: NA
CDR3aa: CATSDAGLGEQYF
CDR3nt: TGTGCCACCAGTGATGCAGGATTGGGCGAGCAGTACTTC

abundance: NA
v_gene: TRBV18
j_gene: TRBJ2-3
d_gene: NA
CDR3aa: CASSYALGTDTQYF
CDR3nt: TGTGCCAGCTCCTACGCCCTAGGCACAGATACGCAGTATTTT

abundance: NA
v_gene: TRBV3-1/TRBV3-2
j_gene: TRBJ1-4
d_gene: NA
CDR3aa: CASSPGGEKLFF
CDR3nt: TGTGCCAGCAGCCCCGGGGGAGAAAAACTGTTTTTT

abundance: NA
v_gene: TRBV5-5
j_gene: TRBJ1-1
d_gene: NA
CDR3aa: CASSLQETNTEAFF
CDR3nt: TGTGCCAGCAGCTTACAGGAGACTAACACTGAAGCTTTCTTT

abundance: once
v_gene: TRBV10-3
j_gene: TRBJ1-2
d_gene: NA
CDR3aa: CAISESGAFYGYTF
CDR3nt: TGTGCCATCAGTGAGTCGGGGGCATTCTATGGCTACACCTTC

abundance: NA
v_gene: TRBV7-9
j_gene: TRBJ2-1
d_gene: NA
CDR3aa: CASRSDFWTYNEQFF
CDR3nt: TGTGCCAGCAGATCGGACTTCTGGACCTACAATGAGCAGTTCTTC

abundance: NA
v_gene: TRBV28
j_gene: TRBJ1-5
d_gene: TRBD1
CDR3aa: CASRFKGQGANQPQHF
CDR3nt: TGTGCCAGCAGATTCAAGGGGCAGGGGGCTAATCAGCCCCAGCATTTT

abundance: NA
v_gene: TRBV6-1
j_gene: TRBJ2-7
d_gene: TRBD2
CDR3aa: CASSESEREAQYF
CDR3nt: TGTGCCAGCAGTGAATCGGAGCGGGAGGCGCAGTACTTC

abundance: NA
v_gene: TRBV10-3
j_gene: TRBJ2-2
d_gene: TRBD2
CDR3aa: CAISESGLAGSQKYTGELFF
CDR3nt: TGTGCCATCAGTGAGTCGGGGCTAGCGGGAAGCCAAAAATACACCGGGGAGCTGTTTTTT

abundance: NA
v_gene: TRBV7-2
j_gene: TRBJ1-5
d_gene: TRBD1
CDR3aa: CASSLIWDRYQPQHF
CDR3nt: TGTGCCAGCAGCTTAATCTGGGACAGATATCAGCCCCAGCATTTT

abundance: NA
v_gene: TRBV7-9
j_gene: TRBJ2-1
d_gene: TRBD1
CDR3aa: CASSLGVDRGGDEQFF
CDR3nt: TGTGCCAGCAGCTTAGGTGTCGACAGGGGCGGAGATGAGCAGTTCTTC

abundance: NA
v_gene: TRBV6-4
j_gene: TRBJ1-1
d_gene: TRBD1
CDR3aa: CASSQDRGGTEAFF
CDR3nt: TGTGCCAGCAGCCAGGACAGGGGAGGCACTGAAGCTTTCTTT

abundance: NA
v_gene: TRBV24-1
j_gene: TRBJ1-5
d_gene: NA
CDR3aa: CATHTGTSNQPQHF
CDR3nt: TGTGCCACCCACACAGGGACGAGCAATCAGCCCCAGCATTTT

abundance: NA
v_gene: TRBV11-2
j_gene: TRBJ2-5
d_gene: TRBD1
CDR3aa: CASSVRDRGYQETQYF
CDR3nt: TGTGCCAGCAGCGTCCGGGACAGGGGGTACCAAGAGACCCAGTACTTC

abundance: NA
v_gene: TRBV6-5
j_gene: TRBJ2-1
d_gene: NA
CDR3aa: CASSYRRGIGGNEQFF
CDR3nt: TGTGCCAGCAGTTACCGTCGCGGGATAGGTGGCAATGAGCAGTTCTTC

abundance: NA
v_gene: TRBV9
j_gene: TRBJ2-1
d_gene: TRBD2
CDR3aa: CASSVLGGLAGNEQFF
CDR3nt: TGTGCCAGCAGCGTCTTGGGGGGACTAGCGGGAAATGAGCAGTTCTTC

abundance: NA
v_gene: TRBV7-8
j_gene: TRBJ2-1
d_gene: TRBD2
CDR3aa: CASSGLAGGLEDEQFF
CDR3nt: TGTGCCAGCAGCGGGCTAGCGGGAGGGCTGGAGGATGAGCAGTTCTTC

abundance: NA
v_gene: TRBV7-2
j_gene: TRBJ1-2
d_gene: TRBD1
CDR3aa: CASRLPGQGAYGYTF
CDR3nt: TGTGCCAGCAGGCTTCCGGGACAGGGTGCCTATGGCTACACCTTC

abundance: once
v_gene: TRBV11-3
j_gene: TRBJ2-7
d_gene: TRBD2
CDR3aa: CASSSIAGGPGEQYF
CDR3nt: TGTGCCAGCAGCTCTATAGCGGGGGGGCCAGGAGAGCAGTACTTC

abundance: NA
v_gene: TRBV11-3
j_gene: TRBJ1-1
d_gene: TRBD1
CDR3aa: CASSRGTANTEAFF
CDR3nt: TGTGCCAGCAGCAGGGGGACAGCAAACACTGAAGCTTTCTTT

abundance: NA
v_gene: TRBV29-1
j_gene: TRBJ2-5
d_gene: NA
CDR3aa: CSVVSGGIQETQYF
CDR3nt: TGCAGCGTTGTATCTGGGGGGATCCAAGAGACCCAGTACTTC

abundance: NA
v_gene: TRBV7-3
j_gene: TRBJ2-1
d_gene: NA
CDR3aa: CASSLTMFPVSEQFF
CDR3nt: TGTGCCAGCAGCTTAACTATGTTCCCTGTGTCTGAGCAGTTCTTC

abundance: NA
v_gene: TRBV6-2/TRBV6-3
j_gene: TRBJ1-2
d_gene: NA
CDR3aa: CASSPKHGLSGYTF
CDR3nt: TGTGCCAGCAGTCCCAAGCATGGTCTGTCGGGCTACACCTTC

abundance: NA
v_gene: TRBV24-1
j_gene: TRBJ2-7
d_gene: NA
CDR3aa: CATSESGTGVYEQYF
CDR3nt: TGTGCCACCAGTGAAAGTGGGACGGGGGTCTACGAGCAGTACTTC

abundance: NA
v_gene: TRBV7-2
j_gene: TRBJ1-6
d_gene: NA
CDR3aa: CASSLERNSPLHF
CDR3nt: TGTGCCAGCAGCTTAGAGCGTAATTCACCCCTCCACTTT

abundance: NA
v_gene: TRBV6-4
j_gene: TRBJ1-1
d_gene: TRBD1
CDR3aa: CASILDRVNTEAFF
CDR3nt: TGTGCCAGCATCCTGGACAGGGTGAACACTGAAGCTTTCTTT

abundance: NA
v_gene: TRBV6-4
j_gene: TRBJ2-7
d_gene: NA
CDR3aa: CASSDCRYLYEQYF
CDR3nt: TGTGCCAGCAGTGACTGTCGCTACCTTTACGAGCAGTACTTC

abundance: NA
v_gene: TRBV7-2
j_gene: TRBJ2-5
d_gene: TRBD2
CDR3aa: CASSIKLAGGTGHQYF
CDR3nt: TGTGCCAGCAGTATCAAACTAGCGGGAGGAACAGGACACCAGTACTTC

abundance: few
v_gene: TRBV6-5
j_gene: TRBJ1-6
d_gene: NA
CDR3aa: CASSSTTGPAGSPLHF
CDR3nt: TGTGCCAGCAGTTCCACGACAGGTCCTGCAGGATCACCCCTCCACTTT

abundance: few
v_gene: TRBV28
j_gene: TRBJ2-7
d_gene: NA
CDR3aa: CASSSSFLSGEQYF
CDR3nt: TGTGCCAGCAGTTCCTCCTTTCTAAGCGGCGAGCAGTACTTC

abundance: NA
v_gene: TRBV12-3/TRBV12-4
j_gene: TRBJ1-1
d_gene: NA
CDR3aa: CASSSRPGVMAFF
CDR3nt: TGTGCCAGCAGTTCCCGACCGGGGGTAATGGCTTTCTTT

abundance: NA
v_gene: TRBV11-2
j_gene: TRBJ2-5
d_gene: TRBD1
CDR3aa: CASSLDRGGSETQYF
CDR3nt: TGTGCCAGCAGCCTGGACAGGGGAGGTTCAGAGACCCAGTACTTC

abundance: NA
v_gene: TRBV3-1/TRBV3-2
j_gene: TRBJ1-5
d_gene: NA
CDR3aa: CASSPWGGNQPQHF
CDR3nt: TGTGCCAGCAGCCCATGGGGGGGCAATCAGCCCCAGCATTTT

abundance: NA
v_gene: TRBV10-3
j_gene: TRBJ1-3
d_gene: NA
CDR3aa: CAISPQGNTIYF
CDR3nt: TGTGCCATCAGCCCCCAGGGAAACACCATATATTTT

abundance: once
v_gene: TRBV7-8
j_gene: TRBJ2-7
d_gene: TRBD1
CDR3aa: CASSTRDSYYEQYF
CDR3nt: TGTGCCAGCAGCACTCGGGACAGCTACTACGAGCAGTACTTC

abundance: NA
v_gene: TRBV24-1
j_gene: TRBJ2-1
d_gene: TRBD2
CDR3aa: CATSDSGLAGGAVNEQFF
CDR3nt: TGTGCCACCAGTGATTCAGGGCTAGCGGGGGGCGCGGTGAATGAGCAGTTCTTC

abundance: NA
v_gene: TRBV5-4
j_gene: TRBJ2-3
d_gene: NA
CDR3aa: CASSPGVFTDTQYF
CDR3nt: TGTGCCAGCAGCCCCGGGGTCTTCACAGATACGCAGTATTTT

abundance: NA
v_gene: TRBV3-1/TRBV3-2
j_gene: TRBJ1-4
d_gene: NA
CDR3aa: CASSPRGEKLFF
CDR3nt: TGTGCCAGCAGCCCCAGGGGCGAAAAACTGTTTTTT

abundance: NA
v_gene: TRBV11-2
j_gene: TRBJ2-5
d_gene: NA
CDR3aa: CASSLGGGFRSQETQYF
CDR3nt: TGTGCCAGCAGCCTTGGGGGCGGTTTCAGGAGCCAAGAGACCCAGTACTTC

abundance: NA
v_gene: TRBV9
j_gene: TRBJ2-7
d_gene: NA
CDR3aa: CASSVEATPRGTYEQYF
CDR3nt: TGTGCCAGCAGCGTTGAGGCGACCCCCCGCGGTACATACGAGCAGTACTTC

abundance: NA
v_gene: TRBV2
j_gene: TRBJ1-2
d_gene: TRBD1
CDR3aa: CASRTGESYGYTF
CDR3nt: TGTGCCAGCAGGACAGGGGAGAGCTATGGCTACACCTTC

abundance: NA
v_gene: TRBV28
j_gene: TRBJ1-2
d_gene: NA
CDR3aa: CASSLSGRVYGYTF
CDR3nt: TGTGCCAGCAGTTTATCGGGCAGGGTGTATGGCTACACCTTC

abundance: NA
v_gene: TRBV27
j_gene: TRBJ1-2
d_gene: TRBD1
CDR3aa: CASGLLRTGEGYTF
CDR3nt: TGTGCCAGCGGGCTTCTCCGAACAGGGGAAGGCTACACCTTC

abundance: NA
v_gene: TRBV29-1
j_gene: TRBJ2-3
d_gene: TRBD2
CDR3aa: CSVSSGLATDTQYF
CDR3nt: TGCAGCGTTTCTTCGGGACTAGCCACAGATACGCAGTATTTT

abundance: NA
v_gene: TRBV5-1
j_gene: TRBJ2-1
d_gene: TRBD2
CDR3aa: CASSPLASGSPPEQFF
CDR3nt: TGCGCCAGCAGTCCCTTAGCTAGCGGGAGTCCGCCTGAGCAGTTCTTC

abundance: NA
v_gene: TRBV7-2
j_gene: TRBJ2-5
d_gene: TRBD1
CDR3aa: CASSFLFLGQYQETQYF
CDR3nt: TGTGCCAGCAGCTTTTTATTCTTGGGACAGTACCAAGAGACCCAGTACTTC

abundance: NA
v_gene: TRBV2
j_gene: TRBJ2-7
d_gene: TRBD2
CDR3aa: CATTTRTSGIVYEQYF
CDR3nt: TGTGCCACTACGACTCGTACTAGCGGGATTGTCTACGAGCAGTACTTC

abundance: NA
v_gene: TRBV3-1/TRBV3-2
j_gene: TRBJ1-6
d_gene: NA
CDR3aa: CASARRADSPLHF
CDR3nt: TGTGCCAGCGCCCGGAGGGCTGATTCACCCCTCCACTTT

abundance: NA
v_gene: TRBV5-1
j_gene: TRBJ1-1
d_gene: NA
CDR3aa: CASSLLPGQNTEAFF
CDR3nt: TGCGCCAGCAGCCTCCTTCCGGGACAGAACACTGAAGCTTTCTTT

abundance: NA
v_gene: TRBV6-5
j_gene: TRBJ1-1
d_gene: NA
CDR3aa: CATKDFNEAFF
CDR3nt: TGTGCCACCAAGGACTTTAATGAAGCTTTCTTT

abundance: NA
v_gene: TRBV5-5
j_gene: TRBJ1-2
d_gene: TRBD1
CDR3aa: CASSPDRGRNYGYTF
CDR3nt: TGTGCCAGCAGCCCGGACAGGGGGAGGAACTATGGCTACACCTTC

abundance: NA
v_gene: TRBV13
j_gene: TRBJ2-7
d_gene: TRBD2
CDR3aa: CASSPPLMTAAAGPVNEQYF
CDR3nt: TGTGCCAGCAGCCCACCACTCATGACAGCCGCAGCGGGACCTGTGAACGAGCAGTACTTC

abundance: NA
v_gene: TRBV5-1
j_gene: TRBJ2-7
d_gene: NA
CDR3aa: CASSYWRAEDLREQYF
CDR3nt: TGCGCCAGCAGCTATTGGCGGGCCGAAGATCTACGAGAGCAGTACTTC

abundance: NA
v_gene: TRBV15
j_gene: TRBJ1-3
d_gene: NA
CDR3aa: CATSSGGISGNTIYF
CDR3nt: TGTGCCACCAGCAGCGGAGGTATCTCTGGAAACACCATATATTTT